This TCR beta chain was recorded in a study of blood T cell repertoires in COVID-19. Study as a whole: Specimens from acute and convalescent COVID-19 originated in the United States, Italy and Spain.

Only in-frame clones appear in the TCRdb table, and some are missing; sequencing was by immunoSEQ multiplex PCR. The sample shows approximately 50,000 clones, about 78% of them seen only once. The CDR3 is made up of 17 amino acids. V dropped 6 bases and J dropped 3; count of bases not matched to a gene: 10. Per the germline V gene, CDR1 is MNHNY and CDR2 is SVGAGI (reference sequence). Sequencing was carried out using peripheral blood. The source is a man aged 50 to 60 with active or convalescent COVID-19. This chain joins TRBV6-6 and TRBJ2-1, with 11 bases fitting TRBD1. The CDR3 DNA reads TGTGCCAGCAGGCGATCCCTTGGGACAGGGGGCTACAATGAGCAGTTCTTC. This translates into CASRRSLGTGGYNEQFF.